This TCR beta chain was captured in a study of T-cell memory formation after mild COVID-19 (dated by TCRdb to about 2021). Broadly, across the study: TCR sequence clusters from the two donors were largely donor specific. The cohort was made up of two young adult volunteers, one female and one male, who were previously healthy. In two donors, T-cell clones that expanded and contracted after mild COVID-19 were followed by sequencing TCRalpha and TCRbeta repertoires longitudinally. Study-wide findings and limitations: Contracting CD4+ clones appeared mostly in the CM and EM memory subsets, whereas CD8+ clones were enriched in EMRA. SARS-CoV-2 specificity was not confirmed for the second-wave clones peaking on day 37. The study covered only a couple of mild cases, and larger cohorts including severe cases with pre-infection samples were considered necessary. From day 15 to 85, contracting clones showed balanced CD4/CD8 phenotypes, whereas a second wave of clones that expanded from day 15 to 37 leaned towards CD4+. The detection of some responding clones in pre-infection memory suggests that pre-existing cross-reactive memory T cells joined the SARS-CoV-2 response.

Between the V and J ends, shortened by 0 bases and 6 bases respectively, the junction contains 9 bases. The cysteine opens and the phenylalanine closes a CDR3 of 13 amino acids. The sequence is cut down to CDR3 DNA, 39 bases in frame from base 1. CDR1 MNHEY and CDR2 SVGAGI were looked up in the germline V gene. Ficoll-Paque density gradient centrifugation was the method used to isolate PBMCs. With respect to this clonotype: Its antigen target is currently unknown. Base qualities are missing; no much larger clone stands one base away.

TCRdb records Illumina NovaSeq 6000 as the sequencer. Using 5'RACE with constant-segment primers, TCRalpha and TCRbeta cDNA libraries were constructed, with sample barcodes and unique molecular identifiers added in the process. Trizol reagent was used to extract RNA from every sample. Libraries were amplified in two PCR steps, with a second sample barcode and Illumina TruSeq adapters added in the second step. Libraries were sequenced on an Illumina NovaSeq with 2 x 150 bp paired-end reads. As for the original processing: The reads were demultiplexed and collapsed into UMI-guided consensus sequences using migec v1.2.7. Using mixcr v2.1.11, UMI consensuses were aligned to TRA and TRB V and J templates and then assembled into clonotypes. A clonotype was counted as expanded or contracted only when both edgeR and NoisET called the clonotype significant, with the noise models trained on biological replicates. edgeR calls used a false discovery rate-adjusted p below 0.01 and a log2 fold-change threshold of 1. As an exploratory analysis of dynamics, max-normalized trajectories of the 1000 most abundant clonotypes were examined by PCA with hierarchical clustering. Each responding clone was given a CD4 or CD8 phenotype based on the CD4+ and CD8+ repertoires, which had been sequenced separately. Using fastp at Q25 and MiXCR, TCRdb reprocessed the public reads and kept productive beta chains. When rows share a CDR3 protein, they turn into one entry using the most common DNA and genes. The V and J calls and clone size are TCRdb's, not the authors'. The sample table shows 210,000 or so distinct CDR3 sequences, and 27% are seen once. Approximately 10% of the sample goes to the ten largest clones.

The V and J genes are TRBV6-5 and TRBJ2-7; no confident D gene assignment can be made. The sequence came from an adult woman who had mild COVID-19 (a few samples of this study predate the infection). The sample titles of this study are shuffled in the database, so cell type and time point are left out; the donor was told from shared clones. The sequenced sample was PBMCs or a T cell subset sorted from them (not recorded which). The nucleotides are TGTGCCAGCAGTTACTCCTCCGCTGTCGAGCAGTACTTC. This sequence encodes CASSYSSAVEQYF.